Shown below are 23 T cell receptor beta chains from a single sample sequenced in a study of CD8 T cells in ankylosing spondylitis. Notes on the study in general: What seemed typical of ankylosing spondylitis blood was a TCR beta motif built from about 8 highly homologous variants.

Each CDR3 protein gets one entry after TCRdb re-called the 5' RACE reads with MiXCR. Among some 400,000 distinct CDR3 sequences listed, about 20% were seen once. These receptors have no known antigen. Source material: blood, either unsorted or a sorted T cell fraction (not recorded which). Receptor source: a male donor with ankylosing spondylitis.

This clonotype was counted ten times or more. The CDR3 region has the DNA TGTGCCAGCAGCCTAACCCGGGACAGTGAAGCTTTCTTT. Translated, it gives CASSLTRDSEAFF. V usage is TRBV12-3 or TRBV12-4 and J usage is TRBJ1-1, with 7 bases fitting TRBD1. The trim removed 6 bases at V and 7 bases at J, leaving 8 bases unmatched. The CDR3 length is 13 residues.

This clonotype has a single count. The chain joins TRBV5-1 to TRBJ2-7; D is tentatively TRBD1 or TRBD2 (5 bases each). The germline CDR1 and CDR2 sequences are SGHRS and YFSETQ. With 4 bases removed from V and 4 bases from J, the gap between germline ends came to 12 bases. CDR3 length equals 13 residues. The CDR3 DNA reads TGCGCCAGCAGCCTGGGGGACGGATACGAGCAGTACTTC. Encoded protein: CASSLGDGYEQYF.

This clonotype turned up a few times. The V and J genes are TRBV25-1 and TRBJ1-4; D remains ambiguous. This CDR3 region has 14 residues. Between the trimmed V and J ends, which lost 5 bases and 4 bases, there was a span of 11 bases. Per the germline V gene, CDR1 is MGHDK and CDR2 is SYGVNS. CDR3 region: CASSSPGLNEKLFF. CDR3 sequence (DNA): TGTGCCAGCAGTTCGCCGGGTCTTAATGAAAAACTGTTTTTT.

This clonotype was seen many times. V is TRBV12-3 or TRBV12-4 and J is TRBJ2-7; 11 nucleotides agree with TRBD2. This CDR3 region has 15 residues. Trimming cost V 5 bases and J 7 bases; bases outside gene matches: 10. For the CDR3, the DNA is TGTGCCAGCAGTCCGAGGACTAGCGGGTACGGTGAGCAGTACTTC. It is translated as CASSPRTSGYGEQYF.

This clonotype was picked up a small number of times. The chain recombines TRBV6-2 or TRBV6-3 with TRBJ2-1; the match to TRBD2 covers 9 bases. J lost 6 bases, V lost 7 bases, and 13 bases had no gene match. In germline, CDR1 is MNHEY, CDR2 SVGEGT. There are 16 residues in the CDR3. The CDR3 here is CASTSTGSGSLNEQFF. In DNA form, the CDR3 reads TGTGCCAGCACCTCGACCGGTAGCGGGAGTCTCAATGAGCAGTTCTTC.

This clonotype occurred many times. V and J are TRBV5-5 and TRBJ1-2; maybe TRBD1 (5 bases). CDR3 size: 13 residues. Germline CDR1 SGHKS, CDR2 YYEKEE (reference sequence). The V end lost 4 bases, the J end lost 3 bases, and 10 bases lay between the germline ends. The CDR3: CASSLGQDYGYTF. CDR3 nucleotides: TGTGCCAGCAGCCTCGGACAAGACTATGGCTACACCTTC.

This chain links TRBV20-1 with TRBJ2-1, with a weak D call TRBD2 (6 bases). The V end was cut by 3 bases, the J end by 3 bases, with 15 bases between. This CDR3 is 15 amino acids long. Germline lookup yields CDR1 DFQATT and CDR2 SNEGSKA (reference sequence). Here the CDR3 DNA reads TGCAGTGCTAGCCCGCCCGGGGGACTCTACAATGAGCAGTTCTTC. Translated: CSASPPGGLYNEQFF.

The rearrangement joins TRBV2 to TRBJ2-3, with a weak D call TRBD2 (6 bases). The CDR3 extends over 14 amino acids. V was clipped by 8 bases and J by 5 bases, with 17 bases between them. CDR1 and CDR2 (germline): SNHLY, FYNNEI. In DNA form, the CDR3 reads TGTGCCAGCGGGGGGTCCCAACACGGAGATACGCAGTATTTT. Translation: CASGGSQHGDTQYF.

The chain has TRBV7-6 and TRBJ2-3; D remains unclear. V was trimmed by 2 bases and J by 2 bases, leaving 5 bases between them. The CDR3 has 13 amino acids. Germline CDR1 and CDR2: SGHVS and FNYEAQ. This CDR3 reads CASSLWATDTQYF. In nucleotides, the CDR3 is TGTGCCAGCAGCTTATGGGCCACAGATACGCAGTATTTT.

This clonotype was detected a few times. The rearrangement links TRBV7-2 to TRBJ1-4; unclear D gene. The CDR3 totals 13 residues. The germline V gene has CDR1 SGHTA and CDR2 FQGNSA. The germline V and J ends were trimmed by 4 bases and 3 bases, with 6 bases remaining between them. This CDR3 reads CASSYPPNEKLFF. CDR3 bases: TGTGCCAGCAGCTACCCTCCTAATGAAAAACTGTTTTTT.

This chain uses TRBV20-1 with TRBJ1-5; D remains unclear. Trimming left V 3 bases short and J 4 bases short, with 13 bases between. CDR1 and CDR2 from the germline V gene are DFQATT and SNEGSKA (reference sequence). The CDR3 is 14 amino acids. CDR3 sequence (DNA): TGCAGTGCTAGTCGTCAGGTCCCAAATCAGCCCCAGCATTTT. It encodes CSASRQVPNQPQHF.

This clonotype was counted at least ten times. The V and J genes are TRBV29-1 and TRBJ2-1; a possible D gene is TRBD2 (6 bases). This CDR3 is 14 amino acids long. Trimming shortened V by 4 bases and J by 0 bases, and 10 bases separated the two germline ends. Per germline, CDR1 SQVTM and CDR2 ANQGSEA. This CDR3 reads CSVGRGNSYNEQFF. The CDR3 DNA sequence: TGCAGCGTTGGGCGCGGGAACTCCTACAATGAGCAGTTCTTC.

This clonotype was picked up many times. This sequence joins TRBV12-3 or TRBV12-4 and TRBJ1-5, with D uncertain. The CDR3 totals 13 residues. The V end lost 3 bases, the J end lost 6 bases, and 9 bases lay between the germline ends. DNA for the CDR3: TGTGCCAGCAGTTTCGCGGAGGCTCAGCCCCAGCATTTT. It codes for CASSFAEAQPQHF.

The chain uses TRBV7-2 and TRBJ2-1; no clear D. The V end lost 3 bases, the J end lost 5 bases, and 8 bases lay between the germline ends. CDR3 size: 13 residues. Germline CDR1 is SGHTA and CDR2 is FQGNSA. The chain's CDR3 is CASSLGKNNEQFF. CDR3 DNA: TGTGCCAGCAGCTTGGGCAAGAACAATGAGCAGTTCTTC.

This chain joins TRBV29-1 and TRBJ2-7, with D perhaps TRBD1 (6 bases). Trimming left V 6 bases short and J 2 bases short, with 17 bases between. This CDR3 is 14 amino acids long. Per the germline V gene, CDR1 is SQVTM and CDR2 is ANQGSEA. DNA for the CDR3: TGCAGCGTGACGTCGACAGGTAACACCTACGAGCAGTACTTC. Its protein product is CSVTSTGNTYEQYF.

This chain links TRBV27 with TRBJ2-7, with 9 nucleotides matching TRBD2. CDR3 length: 17 amino acids. In germline, CDR1 is MNHEY, CDR2 SMNVEV (reference sequence). V shed 5 bases, J shed 5 bases, and the junction held 16 bases outside the gene matches. DNA for the CDR3: TGTGCCAGCAGTGTAACTAGCGGGCGGAGTACACTGGACGAGCAGTACTTC. Its translation: CASSVTSGRSTLDEQYF.

This chain joins TRBV7-2 and TRBJ1-5, with 8 bases that match TRBD1. CDR1 SGHTA and CDR2 FQGNSA come from the germline V gene. V lost 5 bases to trimming and J lost 3 bases; unmatched junction nucleotides: 9. The CDR3 covers 16 residues. CDR3 loop: CASSPGTGRNNQPQHF. DNA for the CDR3: TGTGCCAGCAGCCCAGGGACAGGTAGGAACAATCAGCCCCAGCATTTT.

A few counts support this clonotype. This chain links TRBV29-1 with TRBJ2-7, with TRBD1 matching 8 bases. V shed 8 bases, J shed 9 bases, and the junction held 18 bases outside the gene matches. CDR1 is SQVTM, CDR2 ANQGSEA, per germline. The CDR3 loop spans 14 amino acids. The CDR3 here is CSFTNSQGAGWQYF. The CDR3 region has the DNA TGCAGCTTCACCAATAGCCAGGGGGCAGGTTGGCAGTACTTC.

The chain recombines TRBV19 with TRBJ2-1, with TRBD2 matching 7 bases. Germline lookup yields CDR1 LNHDA and CDR2 SQIVND (reference sequence). With 4 bases clipped from V and 5 bases from J, the junction kept 8 bases outside the gene matches. CDR3 length equals 15 residues. The CDR3 here is CASSKGGSFNNEQFF. In DNA, the CDR3 is TGTGCCAGTAGTAAGGGCGGGAGTTTCAACAATGAGCAGTTCTTC.

There are a few counts of this clonotype. The V and J genes are TRBV7-9 and TRBJ2-3; TRBD1 or TRBD2 may be the D gene (5 bases each). This CDR3 spans 13 amino acids. Looked up from germline, CDR1 is SEHNR and CDR2 is FQNEAQ (reference sequence). The V end lost 3 bases, the J end lost 4 bases, and 8 bases lay between the germline ends. CDR3 residues: CASSFLGADTQYF. The DNA for the CDR3 is TGTGCCAGCAGCTTCCTGGGGGCAGATACGCAGTATTTT.

The V and J genes are TRBV12-3 or TRBV12-4 and TRBJ2-1, with TRBD2 matching over 9 bases. The CDR3 sequence is 18 residues long. J lost 7 bases, V lost 4 bases, and 17 bases had no gene match. CDR3 DNA: TGTGCCAGCAGTTCTTACCCCCTTCGCGGGAGGGTGGGGAATGAGCAGTTCTTC. Translation: CASSSYPLRGRVGNEQFF.

The V and J genes are TRBV5-1 and TRBJ2-5; 9 positions match TRBD1. V lost 4 bases and J lost 7; bases outside the gene matches: 5. There are 13 residues in the CDR3. Germline CDR1 reads SGHRS; CDR2 reads YFSETQ. The CDR3 region has the DNA TGCGCCAGCAGCGTACAGGGGGCTGGGACCCAGTACTTC. It encodes CASSVQGAGTQYF.

This clonotype was recorded at least ten times. This chain uses TRBV7-9 with TRBJ2-1; the D gene is possibly TRBD2 (6 bases). Trimming shortened V by 9 bases and J by 3 bases, and 12 bases separated the two germline ends. This CDR3 comprises 13 residues. Per the germline V gene, CDR1 is SEHNR and CDR2 is FQNEAQ (reference sequence). The CDR3 loop reads CASVGGIYNEQFF. CDR3 coding DNA: TGTGCCAGTGTCGGGGGAATCTACAATGAGCAGTTCTTC. Complete variable domain (other parts from reference TRBV7-9 and TRBJ2-1): DTGVSQNPRHKITKRGQNVTFRCDPISEHNRLYWYRQTLGQGPEFLTYFQNEAQLEKSRLLSDRFSAERPKGSFSTLEIQRTEQGDSAMYLCASVGGIYNEQFFGPGTRLTVL.